One and the same sample provided the 14 T cell receptor beta chains below, sequenced in a study of blood T cells in healthy people across ages (dated by TCRdb to 2014 to 2015). The library was generated by 5' RACE. The sequencer listed for this sample is Illumina HiSeq 2500. A second PCR of roughly 7 to 11 cycles was run with a J-beta primer mix and a sample-barcoded 5' primer. Using fastp at Q25 and MiXCR, TCRdb reprocessed the public reads and kept productive beta chains. Rows with a matching CDR3 protein are joined into one entry that keeps the most common DNA and genes. The sample contains about 1,000,000 distinct CDR3 sequences, over 35% of them found a single time. The ten largest clones capture about 19% of the sample. The specimen was blood. Source of these receptors: a woman aged 60-70 years in good health.

The rearrangement links TRBV6-5 to TRBJ2-7; 7 nucleotides line up with TRBD2. The length of the CDR3 is 15 residues. V lost 0 bases to trimming and J lost 1 base; unmatched junction nucleotides: 3. Germline CDR1 MNHEY, CDR2 SVGAGI. The CDR3 DNA reads as TGTGCCAGCAGTTACTCGGGAGGGCCATCCTACGAGCAGTACTTC. The encoded protein is CASSYSGGPSYEQYF.

The CDR3 is CAWSDGPTGELFF. The CDR3 DNA sequence: TGTGCCTGGTCCGACGGGCCCACCGGGGAGCTGTTTTTT. The chain employs TRBV30 and TRBJ2-2, with D unclear. CDR3 length: 13 amino acids. The V gene's germline CDR1 is GTSNPN and CDR2 SVGIG (reference sequence). V was cut by 5 bases and J by 4 bases, with 11 bases left in between.

The chain joins TRBV6-1 to TRBJ2-7, with D maybe TRBD1 (5 bases). CDR3 length: 16 residues. The V end was cut by 0 bases, the J end by 6 bases, with 18 bases between. The germline CDR1 and CDR2 sequences are MNHNS and SASEGT. CDR3 bases: TGTGCCAGCAGTGAAGCTGTTGGCAGGGCTAACACCGAGCAGTACTTC. This sequence encodes CASSEAVGRANTEQYF.

The rearrangement uses TRBV9 and TRBJ2-1; D is perhaps TRBD1 or TRBD2 (5 bases each). Trimming took off 4 bases at V and 13 bases at J, with 24 bases between the two ends. CDR3 length: 15 amino acids. Germline CDR1 reads SGDLS; CDR2 reads YYNGEE. The CDR3, as DNA: TGTGCCAGCAGCTCCCACGGATCCGAAGGGGAGACCCAGTTCTTC. This codes for CASSSHGSEGETQFF.

The V call is TRBV19, the J call TRBJ2-5; TRBD1 might be the D (6 bases). In germline, CDR1 is LNHDA, CDR2 SQIVND (reference sequence). This CDR3 is 15 amino acids long. Between the trimmed V and J ends, which lost 1 base and 0 bases, there was a span of 9 bases. The CDR3 DNA reads TGTGCCAGTAGTATAGGGGGGCAGTACCAAGAGACCCAGTACTTC. It is translated as CASSIGGQYQETQYF.

The V gene is TRBV11-2, the J gene TRBJ2-7, with D possibly TRBD1 on 7 matching bases. The ends were cut back, 5 bases at V and 4 bases at J, with 18 bases in the middle. Germline lookup yields CDR1 SGHAT and CDR2 FQNNGV. This CDR3 has 15 residues. In nucleotides, the CDR3 is TGTGCCAGCAGCGGGGACAGTTGGGGGACTTACGAGCAGTACTTC. This encodes CASSGDSWGTYEQYF.

This chain uses TRBV9 with TRBJ2-5, with 9 bases aligning to TRBD1. The DNA end lines up better with TRBJ2-7; the J call may be wrong. Germline values: CDR1 SGDLS, CDR2 YYNGEE. The CDR3 covers 15 residues. In DNA form, the CDR3 reads TGTGCCAGCAGCCCAGGACAGGGGACGAACTACGAGCAGTACTTC. Protein sequence: CASSPGQGTNYEQYF.

This clonotype was detected many times. The chain combines TRBV27 with TRBJ2-7; 9 bases match TRBD1. The CDR3 runs to 17 residues. CDR1 MNHEY and CDR2 SMNVEV come from the germline V gene (reference sequence). Trimming took 0 bases from V and 1 from J; bases not matched to a gene: 7. CDR3 amino acids: CASSLSAPTGGSYEQYF. CDR3 DNA sequence: TGTGCCAGCAGTTTATCGGCACCGACAGGGGGGTCCTACGAGCAGTACTTC.

The gene calls are TRBV20-1 and TRBJ2-7; weak D call: TRBD1 (5 bases). Trimming cost V 4 bases and J 2 bases, with 12 bases left between them. The germline CDR1 and CDR2 sequences are DFQATT and SNEGSKA (reference sequence). CDR3 length equals 13 residues. The CDR3 sequence: CSANPDTTYEQYF. In DNA, the CDR3 is TGCAGTGCTAACCCGGACACGACCTACGAGCAGTACTTC.

V usage is TRBV7-9 and J usage is TRBJ1-1, with D possibly matching TRBD1 (5 bases). Germline V lookup: CDR1 SEHNR, CDR2 FQNEAQ (reference sequence). V lost 5 bases and J lost 8, with 15 bases in between. CDR3 length: 13 residues. CDR3 in DNA: TGTGCCAGCAGCGTTAACCCGGGACGAGAAGCTTTCTTT. Its translation: CASSVNPGREAFF. Looking up the rest from reference TRBV7-9 and TRBJ1-1 gives the full variable domain: DTGVSQNPRHKITKRGQNVTFRCDPISEHNRLYWYRQTLGQGPEFLTYFQNEAQLEKSRLLSDRFSAERPKGSFSTLEIQRTEQGDSAMYLCASSVNPGREAFFGQGTRLTVV.

The chain has TRBV12-3 or TRBV12-4 and TRBJ2-1; 11 bases line up with TRBD1. V dropped 0 bases and J dropped 6; count of bases not matched to a gene: 1. The CDR3 spans 15 residues. The CDR3 here is CASSLAGTGGNEQFF. For the CDR3, the DNA is TGTGCCAGCAGTTTAGCGGGGACAGGGGGCAATGAGCAGTTCTTC.

This clonotype was seen only a few times. The chain carries TRBV27 and TRBJ1-6; a weak D match, TRBD1 (5 bases). This CDR3 spans 13 amino acids. Trimming took off 2 bases at V and 9 bases at J, with 8 bases between the two ends. Germline loops: CDR1 MNHEY, CDR2 SMNVEV (reference sequence). The CDR3, as DNA: TGTGCCAGCAGTTTACAGGGAAGTTCACCCCTCCACTTT. Amino acids: CASSLQGSSPLHF.

V and J are TRBV5-5 and TRBJ1-5, with 7 positions matching TRBD1. Germline CDR1 and CDR2: SGHKS and YYEKEE (reference sequence). The CDR3 contains 18 residues. V shed 0 bases, J shed 2 bases, and the junction held 11 bases outside the gene matches. CDR3 sequence reads: CASSLASRTGRGNQPQHF. CDR3 nucleotide sequence: TGTGCCAGCAGCTTGGCCTCCCGGACAGGACGTGGCAATCAGCCCCAGCATTTT. Using reference TRBV5-5 and TRBJ1-5 for the parts outside the CDR3, the full variable domain is DAGVTQSPTHLIKTRGQQVTLRCSPISGHKSVSWYQQVLGQGPQFIFQYYEKEERGRGNFPDRFSARQFPNYSSELNVNALLLGDSALYLCASSLASRTGRGNQPQHFGDGTRLSIL.

A remark on this clonotype: The junction departs from germline at one end; a sequencing error may be responsible. The chain carries TRBV6-1 and TRBJ2-3; D is ambiguous. Looked up from germline, CDR1 is MNHNS and CDR2 is SASEGT. The CDR3 spans 15 residues. CDR3 sequence: CANSGISPLVDTQYF. For the CDR3, the DNA is TGTGCCAACAGTGGTATTAGCCCCCTTGTGGATACGCAGTATTTT.